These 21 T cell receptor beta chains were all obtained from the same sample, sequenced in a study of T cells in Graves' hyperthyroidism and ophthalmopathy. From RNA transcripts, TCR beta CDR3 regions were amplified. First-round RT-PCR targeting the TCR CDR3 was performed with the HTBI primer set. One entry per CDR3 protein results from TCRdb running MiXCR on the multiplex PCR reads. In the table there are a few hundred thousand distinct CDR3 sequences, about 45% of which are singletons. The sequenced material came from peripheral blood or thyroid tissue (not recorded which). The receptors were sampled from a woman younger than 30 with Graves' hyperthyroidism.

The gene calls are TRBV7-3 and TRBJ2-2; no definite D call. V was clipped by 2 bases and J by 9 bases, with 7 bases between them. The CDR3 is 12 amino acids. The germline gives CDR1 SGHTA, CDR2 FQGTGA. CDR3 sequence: CASSLDRWELFF. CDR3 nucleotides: TGTGCCAGCAGCTTAGATCGGTGGGAGCTGTTTTTT.

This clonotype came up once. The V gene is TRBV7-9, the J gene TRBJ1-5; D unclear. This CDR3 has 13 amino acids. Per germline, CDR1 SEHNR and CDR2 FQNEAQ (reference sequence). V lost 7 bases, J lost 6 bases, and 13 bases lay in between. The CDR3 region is CASTFGVAQPQHF. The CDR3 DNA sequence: TGTGCCAGCACTTTTGGGGTTGCTCAGCCCCAGCATTTT.

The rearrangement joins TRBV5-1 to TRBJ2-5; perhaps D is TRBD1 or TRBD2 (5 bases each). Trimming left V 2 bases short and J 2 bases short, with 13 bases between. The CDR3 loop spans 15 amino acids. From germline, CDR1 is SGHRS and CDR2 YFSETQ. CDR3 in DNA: TGCGCCAGCAGCTTTTCACGGGACGGTCAAGAGACCCAGTACTTC. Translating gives CASSFSRDGQETQYF.

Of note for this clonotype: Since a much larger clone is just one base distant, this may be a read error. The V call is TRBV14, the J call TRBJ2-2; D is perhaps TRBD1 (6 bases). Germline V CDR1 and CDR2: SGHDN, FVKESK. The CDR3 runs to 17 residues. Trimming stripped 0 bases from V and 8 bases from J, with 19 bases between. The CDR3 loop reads CASSQEQGSTIIGELFF. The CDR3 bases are TGTGCCAGCAGCCAAGAACAGGGTTCGACCATCATTGGGGAGCTGTTTTTT.

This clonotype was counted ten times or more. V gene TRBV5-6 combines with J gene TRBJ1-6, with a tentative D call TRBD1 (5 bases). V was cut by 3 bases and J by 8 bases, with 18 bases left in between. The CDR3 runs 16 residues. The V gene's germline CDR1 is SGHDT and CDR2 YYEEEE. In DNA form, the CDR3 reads TGTGCCAGCAGCTCCGGTCCGCATCAAGGGGATTCACCCCTCCACTTT. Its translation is CASSSGPHQGDSPLHF.

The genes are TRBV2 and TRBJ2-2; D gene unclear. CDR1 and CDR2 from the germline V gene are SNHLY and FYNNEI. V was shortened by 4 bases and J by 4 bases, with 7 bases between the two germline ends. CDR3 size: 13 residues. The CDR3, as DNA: TGTGCCAGCAGTGGATACTTCACCGGGGAGCTGTTTTTT. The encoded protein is CASSGYFTGELFF.

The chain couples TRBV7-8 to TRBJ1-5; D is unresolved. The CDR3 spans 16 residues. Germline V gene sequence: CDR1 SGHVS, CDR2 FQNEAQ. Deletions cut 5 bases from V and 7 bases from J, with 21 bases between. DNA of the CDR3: TGTGCCAGCAGCCCTACCGCTAGGGTAGACGAGCAGCCCCAGCATTTT. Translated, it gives CASSPTARVDEQPQHF.

CDR3 DNA: TGTGCCAGCTGTAAGGACGGACACGATCAGCCCCAGCATTTT. It translates to CASCKDGHDQPQHF. The chain has TRBV2 and TRBJ1-5; weak D call: TRBD1 (5 bases). In germline, CDR1 is SNHLY, CDR2 FYNNEI. V lost 8 bases and J 5 bases, leaving 16 bases between the germline ends. The CDR3 extends over 14 amino acids.

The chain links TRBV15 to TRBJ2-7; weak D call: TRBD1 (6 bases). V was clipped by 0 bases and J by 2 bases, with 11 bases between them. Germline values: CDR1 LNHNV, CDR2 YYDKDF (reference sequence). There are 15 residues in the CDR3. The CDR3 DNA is TGTGCCACCAGCAGAGATAGGACAGAGACCTACGAGCAGTACTTC. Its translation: CATSRDRTETYEQYF.

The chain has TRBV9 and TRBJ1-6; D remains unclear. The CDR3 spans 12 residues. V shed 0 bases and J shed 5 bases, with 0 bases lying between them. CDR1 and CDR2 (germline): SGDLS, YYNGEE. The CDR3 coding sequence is TGTGCCAGCAGCGTAGATAATTCACCCCTCCACTTT. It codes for CASSVDNSPLHF. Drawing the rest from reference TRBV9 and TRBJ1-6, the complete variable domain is DSGVTQTPKHLITATGQRVTLRCSPRSGDLSVYWYQQSLDQGLQFLIQYYNGEERAKGNILERFSAQQFPDLHSELNLSSLELGDSALYFCASSVDNSPLHFGNGTRLTVT.

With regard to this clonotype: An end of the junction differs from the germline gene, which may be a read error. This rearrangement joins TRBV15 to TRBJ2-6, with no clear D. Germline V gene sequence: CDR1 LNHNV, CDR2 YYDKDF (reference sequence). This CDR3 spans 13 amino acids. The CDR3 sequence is CATSSRRANVLTF. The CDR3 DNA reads TGTGCCACCAGCAGCCGACGGGCTAACGTCCTGACTTTC.

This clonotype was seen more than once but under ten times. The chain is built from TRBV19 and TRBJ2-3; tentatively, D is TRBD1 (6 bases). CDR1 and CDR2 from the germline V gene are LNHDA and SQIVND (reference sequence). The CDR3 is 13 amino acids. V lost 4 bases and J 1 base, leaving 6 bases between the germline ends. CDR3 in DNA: TGTGCCAGTAGTAGACAGGGCACAGATACGCAGTATTTT. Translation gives CASSRQGTDTQYF.

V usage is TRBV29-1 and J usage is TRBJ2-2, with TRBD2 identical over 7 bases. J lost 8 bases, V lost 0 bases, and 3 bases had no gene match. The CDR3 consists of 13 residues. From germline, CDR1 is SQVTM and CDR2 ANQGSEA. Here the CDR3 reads CSVEDRGEGELFF. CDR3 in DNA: TGCAGCGTTGAAGATCGGGGGGAGGGGGAGCTGTTTTTT.

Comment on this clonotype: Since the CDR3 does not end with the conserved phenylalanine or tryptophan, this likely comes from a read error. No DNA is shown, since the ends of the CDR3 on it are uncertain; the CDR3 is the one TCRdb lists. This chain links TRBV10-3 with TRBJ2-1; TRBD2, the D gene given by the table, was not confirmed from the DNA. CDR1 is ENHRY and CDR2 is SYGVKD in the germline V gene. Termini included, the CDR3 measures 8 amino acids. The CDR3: CAISEQAG.

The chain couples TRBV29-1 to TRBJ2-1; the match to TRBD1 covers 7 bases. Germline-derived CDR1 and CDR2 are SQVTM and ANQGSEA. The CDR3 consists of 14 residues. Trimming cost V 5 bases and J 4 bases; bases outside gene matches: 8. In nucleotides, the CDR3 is TGCAGCGTTCGACAGGGAACTCGATACAATGAGCAGTTCTTC. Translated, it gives CSVRQGTRYNEQFF.

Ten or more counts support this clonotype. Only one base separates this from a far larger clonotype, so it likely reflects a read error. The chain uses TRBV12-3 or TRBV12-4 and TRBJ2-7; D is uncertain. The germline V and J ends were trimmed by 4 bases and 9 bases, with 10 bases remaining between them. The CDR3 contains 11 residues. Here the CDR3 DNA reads TGTGCCAGCAGTTCCCGAGGCGGGCAGTACTTC. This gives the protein CASSSRGGQYF.

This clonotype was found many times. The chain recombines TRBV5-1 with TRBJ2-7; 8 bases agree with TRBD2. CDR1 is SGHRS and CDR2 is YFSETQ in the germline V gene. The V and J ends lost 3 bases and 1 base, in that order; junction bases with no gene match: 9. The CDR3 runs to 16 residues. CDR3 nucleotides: TGCGCCAGCAGCTGGGGAGCGGGAGCCCTTTCCTACGAGCAGTACTTC. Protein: CASSWGAGALSYEQYF.

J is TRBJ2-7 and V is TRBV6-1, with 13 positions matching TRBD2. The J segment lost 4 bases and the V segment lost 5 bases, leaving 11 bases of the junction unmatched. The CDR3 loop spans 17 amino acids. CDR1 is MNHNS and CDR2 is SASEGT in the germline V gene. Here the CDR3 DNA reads TGTGCCAGCAGTCGACTAGCGGGAGGTTTTTGGGATTACGAGCAGTACTTC. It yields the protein CASSRLAGGFWDYEQYF.

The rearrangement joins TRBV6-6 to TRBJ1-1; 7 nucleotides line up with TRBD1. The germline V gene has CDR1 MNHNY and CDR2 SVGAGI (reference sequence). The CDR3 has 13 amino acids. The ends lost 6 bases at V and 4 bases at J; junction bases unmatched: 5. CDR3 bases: TGTGCCAGCAGACAGGGACAGCGCACTGAAGCTTTCTTT. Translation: CASRQGQRTEAFF.

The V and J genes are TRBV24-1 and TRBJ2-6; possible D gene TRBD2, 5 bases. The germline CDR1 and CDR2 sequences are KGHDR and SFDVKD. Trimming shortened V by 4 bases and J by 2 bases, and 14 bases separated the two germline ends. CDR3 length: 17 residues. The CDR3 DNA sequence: TGTGCCACCAGTGACGGTGGGAGTAGTACTGGGGCCAACGTCCTGACTTTC. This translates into CATSDGGSSTGANVLTF.

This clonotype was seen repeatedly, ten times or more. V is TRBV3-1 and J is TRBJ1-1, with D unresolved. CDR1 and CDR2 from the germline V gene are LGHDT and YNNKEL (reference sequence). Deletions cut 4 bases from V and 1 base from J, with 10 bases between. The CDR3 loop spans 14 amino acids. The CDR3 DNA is TGTGCCAGCAGCCGGAACCGACAGAACACTGAAGCTTTCTTT. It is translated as CASSRNRQNTEAFF. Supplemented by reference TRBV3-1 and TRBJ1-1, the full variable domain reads DTAVSQTPKYLVTQMGNDKSIKCEQNLGHDTMYWYKQDSKKFLKIMFSYNNKELIINETVPNRFSPKSPDKAHLNLHINSLELGDSAVYFCASSRNRQNTEAFFGQGTRLTVV.